Given below is one T cell receptor (beta chain) in context. Germline values: CDR1 SGHTA, CDR2 FQGNSA. The CDR3 runs to 13 residues. J lost 5 bases, V lost 4 bases, and 3 bases had no gene match. The data stem from a study of technical replicates of blood from a handful of donors. Generated by immunoSEQ multiplex PCR, the TCRdb table keeps only in-frame clones and is missing some. In the table there are tens of thousands of clones, 86% of which are singletons. The TCR originated in a human donor in good health. Some clones in this sample may be carry-over from other donors' samples. The chain links TRBV7-2 to TRBJ2-7; 9 bases are shared with TRBD1. The sequencing sample was made of PBMCs. The CDR3 region is CASSSGTGNEQYF. In DNA form, the CDR3 reads TGTGCCAGCAGCTCCGGGACAGGGAACGAGCAGTACTTC.